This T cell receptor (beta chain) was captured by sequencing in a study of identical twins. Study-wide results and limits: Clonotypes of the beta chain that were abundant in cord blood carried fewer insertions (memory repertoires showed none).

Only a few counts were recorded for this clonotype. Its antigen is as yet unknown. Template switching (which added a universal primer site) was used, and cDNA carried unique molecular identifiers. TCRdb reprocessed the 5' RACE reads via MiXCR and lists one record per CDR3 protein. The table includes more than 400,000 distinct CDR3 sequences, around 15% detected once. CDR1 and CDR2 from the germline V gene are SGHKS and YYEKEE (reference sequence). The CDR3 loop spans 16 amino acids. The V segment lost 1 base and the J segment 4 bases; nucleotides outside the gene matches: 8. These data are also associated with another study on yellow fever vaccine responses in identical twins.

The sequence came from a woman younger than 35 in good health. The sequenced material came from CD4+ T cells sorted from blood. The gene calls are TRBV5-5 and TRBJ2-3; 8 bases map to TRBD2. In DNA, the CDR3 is TGTGCCAGCAGCTTGAGCCTCAGCGGGAGCGCAGATACGCAGTATTTT. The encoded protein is CASSLSLSGSADTQYF.